These 18 T cell receptor beta chains were sequenced from one sample in a study of T cells after yellow fever vaccination. One entry per CDR3 protein results from TCRdb running MiXCR on the 5' RACE reads. The sample gives 550,000 or so distinct CDR3 sequences, about a fifth of which show up once; about 13% is in the top ten. The sample here was PBMCs, taken 15 days after the yellow fever booster vaccination. The receptor set was obtained from a man aged 25 to 40 who received the YFV17D yellow fever vaccine.

This clonotype was counted between two and nine times. The chain carries TRBV12-3 or TRBV12-4 and TRBJ2-7, with 10 nucleotides matching TRBD1. Trimming cost V 6 bases and J 6 bases; bases outside gene matches: 11. The CDR3 runs 15 residues. The CDR3: CASSYLGQGISEQYF. CDR3 nucleotide sequence: TGTGCCAGCAGCTACCTGGGACAGGGGATCTCCGAGCAGTACTTC.

The table lists this clonotype with a few counts. The junction shows a germline mismatch at one end, possibly a read error. The V gene is TRBV5-6, the J gene TRBJ2-3, with TRBD2 matching 11 bases. Germline V gives CDR1 SGHDT, CDR2 YYEEEE. This CDR3 is built from 17 residues. CDR3 protein: CASSYTGTRLAGGYGDF. In DNA, the CDR3 is TGTGCCAGCAGCTACACCGGAACACGGCTAGCGGGAGGCTACGGGGATTTT. The full variable domain, in which reference TRBV5-6 and TRBJ2-3 provide the parts outside the CDR3, is DAGVTQSPTHLIKTRGQQVTLRCSPKSGHDTVSWYQQALGQGPQFIFQYYEEEERQRGNFPDRFSGHQFPNYSSELNVNALLLGDSALYLCASSYTGTRLAGGYGDFGPGTRLTVL.

This rearrangement joins TRBV5-1 to TRBJ2-5; D may be TRBD2 (5 bases). The CDR3 length is 15 residues. Looked up from germline, CDR1 is SGHRS and CDR2 is YFSETQ. Trimming removed 5 bases at V and 2 bases at J, with 16 bases between. The CDR3 DNA is TGCGCCAGCAGGGTTCCCCAGCCGGGGCAAGAGACCCAGTACTTC. The encoded protein is CASRVPQPGQETQYF.

The chain is built from TRBV21-1 and TRBJ1-2. TRBV21-1 is labeled a pseudogene. CDR3 length: 11 amino acids. The CDR3 coding sequence is TGTGCCAGCGGGGGAGGGGATGGCTACACCTTC. Amino acid sequence: CASGGGDGYTF.

This clonotype occurred once. The chain joins TRBV10-3 to TRBJ2-2; D unclear. The CDR3 spans 16 residues. Trimming pared 0 bases from V and 7 bases from J, leaving 15 bases between. Germline V gene lookup returns CDR1 ENHRY and CDR2 SYGVKD. DNA for the CDR3: TGTGCCATCAGTGAGTCGGCATCTCAGGATGGCGGGGAGCTGTTTTTT. Its translation is CAISESASQDGGELFF.

The chain links TRBV4-3 to TRBJ1-2; D gene ambiguous. The CDR3 is 16 amino acids. V lost 0 bases, J lost 5 bases, and 16 bases lay in between. The V gene's germline CDR1 is LGHNA and CDR2 YSLEER. The DNA for the CDR3 is TGCGCCAGCAGCCAAGATCCCACGGGGAGCCTGTATGGCTACACCTTC. Translating gives CASSQDPTGSLYGYTF.

This clonotype turned up a few times. The V call is TRBV6-5, the J call TRBJ2-7, with D unresolved. Germline assignment: CDR1 MNHEY and CDR2 SVGAGI. CDR3 length equals 11 residues. The CDR3 DNA is TGTGCAGTAGGAAACCCCTACGAGCAGTACTTC. It specifies CAVGNPYEQYF.

This clonotype was detected only a few times. The rearrangement joins TRBV21-1 to TRBJ2-1; the table assigns TRBD1, which was not confirmed against the DNA. TRBV21-1 is noted as a pseudogene. The CDR3 covers 19 residues. DNA of the CDR3: TGTGCCAGCAGCGCTCCCGGGACAGGTCCTAGCGGTTCCTACAATGAGCAGTTCTTC. It yields the protein CASSAPGTGPSGSYNEQFF.

CDR3 loop: CASSLGAGGSSYNEQFF. The CDR3 DNA reads as TGTGCCAGCAGTTTGGGAGCGGGAGGGAGCTCCTACAATGAGCAGTTCTTC. The gene calls are TRBV12-3 or TRBV12-4 and TRBJ2-1; 10 bases are shared with TRBD2. CDR3 length equals 17 residues. V gave up 3 bases and J gave up 0 bases; unmatched junction bases: 5.

The V call is TRBV20-1, the J call TRBJ2-7; D may be TRBD2 (5 bases). Trimming shortened V by 0 bases and J by 1 base, and 16 bases separated the two germline ends. The CDR3 length is 16 residues. CDR1 and CDR2 from the germline V gene are DFQATT and SNEGSKA (reference sequence). The CDR3 nucleotides are TGCAGTGCTAGAGATCGACAAAGGTCGGGGTCCTACGAGCAGTACTTC. Amino acid sequence: CSARDRQRSGSYEQYF.

The chain couples TRBV5-4 to TRBJ2-3, with TRBD1 matching over 9 bases. CDR1 SGHNT and CDR2 YYREEE come from the germline V gene (reference sequence). Unmatched junction bases numbered 3, after V lost 1 base and J lost 3 bases. The CDR3 runs 15 residues. DNA for the CDR3: TGTGCCAGCAGCTTGAAGGACAGGGGAACAGATACGCAGTATTTT. This gives the protein CASSLKDRGTDTQYF.

This sequence joins TRBV6-5 and TRBJ2-7; a weak D match, TRBD1 (5 bases). Trimming pared 6 bases from V and 4 bases from J, leaving 10 bases between. The germline CDR1 and CDR2 sequences are MNHEY and SVGAGI. The CDR3 runs 12 residues. The CDR3: CASRDQGYEQYF. DNA for the CDR3: TGTGCCAGCAGGGACCAGGGTTACGAGCAGTACTTC.

This rearrangement joins TRBV5-6 to TRBJ2-1, with 7 bases aligning to TRBD2. Trimming removed 0 bases from V and 9 bases from J; junction bases left unmatched: 15. The CDR3 has 17 residues. Germline V CDR1 and CDR2: SGHDT, YYEEEE. The chain's CDR3 is CASSLALAGLQPFEQFF. CDR3 sequence (DNA): TGTGCCAGCAGCTTGGCCTTAGCGGGCCTTCAACCCTTTGAGCAGTTCTTC.

V usage is TRBV5-1 and J usage is TRBJ2-1; no definite D call. The V gene's germline CDR1 is SGHRS and CDR2 YFSETQ. Trimming removed 3 bases at V and 9 bases at J, with 13 bases between. The CDR3 has 13 amino acids. The CDR3 sequence is CASSSFSDGEQFF. The CDR3 DNA sequence: TGCGCCAGCAGCTCGTTTTCCGACGGTGAGCAGTTCTTC.

This clonotype was counted only a few times. The chain has TRBV4-2 and TRBJ2-1, with 7 bases fitting TRBD2. Losses at the gene ends were 0 bases for V and 3 bases for J; bases not matched to a gene: 8. There are 17 residues in the CDR3. CDR1 and CDR2 from the germline V gene are LGHNA and YNFKEQ. CDR3 nucleotides: TGTGCCAGCAGCCAAGAACTAGCGAGGGTTCACTACAATGAGCAGTTCTTC. As protein: CASSQELARVHYNEQFF.

The chain recombines TRBV5-5 with TRBJ2-6, with 8 nucleotides matching TRBD1. With 1 base clipped from V and 0 bases from J, the junction kept 6 bases outside the gene matches. Per germline, CDR1 SGHKS and CDR2 YYEKEE (reference sequence). CDR3 length: 18 amino acids. CDR3 coding DNA: TGTGCCAGCAGCTTGAAGGGACAGGACCACTCTGGGGCCAACGTCCTGACTTTC. Residues: CASSLKGQDHSGANVLTF.

The chain employs TRBV6-4 and TRBJ1-1; D is perhaps TRBD1 (6 bases). Trimming cost V 3 bases and J 4 bases, with 12 bases left between them. Germline-derived CDR1 and CDR2 are MRHNA and SNTAGT. CDR3 length equals 14 residues. CDR3 protein: CASSEQGFGTEAFF. For the CDR3, the DNA is TGTGCCAGCAGTGAACAGGGATTTGGCACTGAAGCTTTCTTT.

This clonotype occurred once. The chain is built from TRBV6-4 and TRBJ2-1; 7 nucleotides agree with TRBD2. V was pared by 2 bases and J by 8 bases, with 9 bases of the junction left unmatched. The germline V gene has CDR1 MRHNA and CDR2 SNTAGT. The CDR3 loop spans 15 amino acids. CDR3 sequence: CASSDGGRATDEQFF. CDR3 bases: TGTGCCAGCAGTGACGGAGGGAGGGCCACAGATGAGCAGTTCTTC.